This TCR beta chain was sequenced for a study of cytomegalovirus exposure and HLA in healthy donors. Study background: Early release data held 80 million to 100 million unique TCRs from HLA-typed donors. Study conclusions and caveats: Across donors, presence/absence analyses took sequencing depth to be roughly uniform. Immune exposure information available was restricted to CMV serostatus.

Unrecorded immune exposures were likely, despite nominal health at sampling. In the PCR, 60 Vbeta and 13 Jbeta primers were used. Data came from immunoSEQ multiplex PCR; TCRdb stores just in-frame clones and leaves some out. This repertoire shows approximately 100,000 clones, around 80% found once; its top ten account for roughly 3.7%. This clone was observed once. Its matching antigen is unknown. Trimming left V 2 bases short and J 1 base short, with 21 bases between. This CDR3 has 18 amino acids. CDR1 is SGHVS, CDR2 FQNEAQ, per germline. The V call is TRBV7-8, the J call TRBJ2-7; D is possibly TRBD1 (6 bases). The sequenced sample was PBMCs. This clonotype originated in a female donor in good health and CMV-seropositive. The CDR3 loop reads CASSLPWGTGKSSYEQYF. CDR3 nucleotides: TGTGCCAGCAGCTTACCCTGGGGTACAGGGAAAAGTTCCTACGAGCAGTACTTC.